This entry is about one T cell receptor (beta chain). Sequencing used immunoSEQ multiplex PCR; TCRdb keeps in-frame clones, though not all of them. The sample yields around 70,000 clones, around 94% seen once. Germline loops: CDR1 LNHDA, CDR2 SQIVND (reference sequence). Trimming took 6 bases from V and 9 from J, leaving 21 bases between them. The CDR3 consists of 15 residues. These data originate in a study of technical replicates of blood from four donors. Sequenced input: T cells isolated from PBMCs. V and J are TRBV19 and TRBJ1-5; D may be TRBD1 (5 bases). This TCR came from a human donor in good health. The CDR3 region is CASSQNAGGGGPQHF. The CDR3, as DNA: TGTGCCAGTAGCCAAAATGCGGGGGGTGGAGGGCCCCAGCATTTT.